The next 22 T cell receptor beta chains were all read from a single sample in a study of post-analysis software for immune sequencing data. General study findings and limits: Controls had lower frequencies than patients of about 5 TRBV segments, which included TRBV5-6, TRBV5-1 and TRBV20-1.

cDNA libraries for TCR beta contained unique molecular identifiers. TCRdb processed the PCR reads anew with MiXCR; each CDR3 protein has one entry. The sample yields fewer than 600,000 distinct CDR3 sequences, around 40% seen once. What these receptors recognize is not known. The sample consisted of blood. The receptor source for this set is a girl under 18 with multiple sclerosis.

This clonotype was detected only a few times. This sequence joins TRBV4-2 and TRBJ2-1; 11 bases align to TRBD2. The CDR3 totals 16 residues. Germline assignment: CDR1 LGHNA and CDR2 YNFKEQ. Trimming removed 0 bases from V and 12 bases from J; junction bases left unmatched: 10. CDR3 amino acids: CASSQDGLAGGVVQFF. CDR3 sequence (DNA): TGTGCCAGCAGCCAAGATGGCCTAGCGGGAGGTGTAGTGCAGTTCTTC.

This chain connects TRBV18 to TRBJ2-7, with 8 bases matching TRBD1. The J call may be in error: the DNA end matches TRBJ2-4 better. Looked up from germline, CDR1 is KGHSH and CDR2 is LQKENI. The CDR3 has 16 amino acids. CDR3 sequence: CASSPSTDRDGNIQYF. CDR3 in DNA: TGTGCCAGCTCACCCTCGACGGACAGGGATGGAAACATTCAGTACTTC.

This chain links TRBV20-1 with TRBJ2-7, with D perhaps TRBD1 (5 bases). The CDR3 sequence is 13 residues long. V lost 5 bases to trimming and J lost 3 bases, with 14 bases between them. Looked up from germline, CDR1 is DFQATT and CDR2 is SNEGSKA (reference sequence). CDR3 sequence reads: CSAPQGRHYEQYF. The CDR3 bases are TGCAGTGCTCCTCAGGGTCGTCACTACGAGCAGTACTTC.

V and J are TRBV5-6 and TRBJ1-1; 8 bases match TRBD1. The germline V gene has CDR1 SGHDT and CDR2 YYEEEE. V trimming: 6 bases; J trimming: 2 bases; junction bases outside the gene matches: 18. The CDR3 loop spans 18 amino acids. Here the CDR3 DNA reads TGTGCCAGCACTCTGCGGACAGGGAGAGTTTGGGATAACACTGAAGCTTTCTTT. Translating gives CASTLRTGRVWDNTEAFF.

This rearrangement joins TRBV13 to TRBJ2-7; 9 bases map to TRBD1. Germline V gene lookup returns CDR1 PRHDT and CDR2 FYEKMQ (reference sequence). This CDR3 comprises 15 residues. Losses at the gene ends were 5 bases for V and 1 base for J; bases not matched to a gene: 6. The chain's CDR3 is CASSLRTGESYEQYF. In DNA form, the CDR3 reads TGTGCCAGCAGCCTACGGACAGGGGAGTCCTACGAGCAGTACTTC.

This clonotype was seen a few times. This chain links TRBV28 with TRBJ1-2; 7 bases are shared with TRBD1. This CDR3 has 13 residues. Germline V gene lookup returns CDR1 MDHEN and CDR2 SYDVKM. J was trimmed by 7 bases and V by 6 bases; bases with no gene match: 8. CDR3 nucleotides: TGTGCCAGCAGGGCCCAAGGGGGCGGTGGCTACACCTTC. Its protein is CASRAQGGGGYTF.

A note on this clonotype: The junction departs from germline at one end; a sequencing error may be responsible. The chain links TRBV12-3 or TRBV12-4 to TRBJ2-7; 7 nucleotides line up with TRBD1. The CDR3 is made up of 14 amino acids. The CDR3 reads CASSFGQVYYGQYF. In DNA form, the CDR3 reads TGTGCCAGCAGTTTCGGACAGGTCTACTACGGGCAGTACTTC.

In DNA, the CDR3 is TGTGCCAGCACTAAGGGAGGCCACGAGCAGTACTTC. Translating it yields CASTKGGHEQYF. This rearrangement joins TRBV2 to TRBJ2-7; a weak D match, TRBD2 (6 bases). This CDR3 spans 12 amino acids. V was trimmed by 7 bases and J by 5 bases, leaving 12 bases between them. Germline CDR1 reads SNHLY; CDR2 reads FYNNEI.

This clonotype has just a few counts. The V gene is TRBV12-3 or TRBV12-4, the J gene TRBJ2-7; 8 bases match TRBD2. J was trimmed by 2 bases and V by 6 bases; bases with no gene match: 3. The CDR3 consists of 13 residues. In nucleotides, the CDR3 is TGTGCCAGCAGAGGGACTAGGACCTACGAGCAGTACTTC. Translating gives CASRGTRTYEQYF.

This clonotype was recorded a few times. The V call is TRBV5-1, the J call TRBJ2-1, with TRBD1 matching 9 bases. The junction had 10 bases not matched to a gene; V was cut back by 2 bases and J by 7 bases. This CDR3 is built from 16 residues. CDR1 is SGHRS, CDR2 YFSETQ, per germline. The CDR3 loop is CASSFGTGSLRNEQFF. CDR3 nucleotides: TGCGCCAGCAGCTTCGGGACAGGGAGTCTTCGTAATGAGCAGTTCTTC.

This clonotype occurred a few times. V gene TRBV4-2 combines with J gene TRBJ2-5, with 11 positions matching TRBD2. Looked up from germline, CDR1 is LGHNA and CDR2 is YNFKEQ. The CDR3 has 17 amino acids. Trimming removed 1 base from V and 0 bases from J; junction bases left unmatched: 4. The CDR3 DNA is TGTGCCAGCAGCCAAGGACGGACTAGCGGGTACCAAGAGACCCAGTACTTC. Amino acid sequence: CASSQGRTSGYQETQYF.

The J gene is TRBJ2-7, the V gene TRBV4-1, with TRBD1 matching over 12 bases. In germline, CDR1 is MGHRA, CDR2 YSYEKL. The CDR3 is 15 amino acids. The V gene end was trimmed by 4 bases and the J gene end by 8 bases; junction bases not matched to a gene: 9. The CDR3 protein is CASSPGTGGRYKQYF. CDR3 bases: TGCGCCAGCAGCCCTGGGACAGGGGGCAGATACAAGCAGTACTTC.

The CDR3: CASSYQTDSYEQYF. The CDR3 region has the DNA TGTGCCAGCAGTTACCAGACGGACAGCTACGAGCAGTACTTC. V usage is TRBV6-5 and J usage is TRBJ2-7, with D perhaps TRBD1 (6 bases). Per germline, CDR1 MNHEY and CDR2 SVGAGI. V lost 2 bases to trimming and J lost 3 bases, with 11 bases between them. This CDR3 is built from 14 residues.

This sequence joins TRBV18 and TRBJ2-5; D gene ambiguous. Trimming shortened V by 2 bases and J by 2 bases, and 3 bases separated the two germline ends. Germline loops: CDR1 KGHSH, CDR2 LQKENI. CDR3 length: 12 residues. The CDR3 DNA reads TGTGCCAGCTCACCAAAGCAAGAGACCCAGTACTTC. Translated: CASSPKQETQYF.

This chain uses TRBV29-1 with TRBJ2-3; 8 nucleotides match TRBD2. There are 14 residues in the CDR3. CDR1 is SQVTM, CDR2 ANQGSEA, per germline. The ends lost 4 bases at V and 3 bases at J; junction bases unmatched: 6. CDR3 amino acids: CSVGQLADTDTQYF. In DNA form, the CDR3 reads TGCAGCGTTGGACAACTAGCGGATACAGATACGCAGTATTTT.

V is TRBV4-1 and J is TRBJ1-2; D is unresolved. Trimming removed 0 bases from V and 8 bases from J, with 10 bases in between. The V gene's germline CDR1 is MGHRA and CDR2 YSYEKL. The length of the CDR3 is 13 residues. The CDR3: CASSQEDRAGYTF. CDR3 bases: TGCGCCAGCAGCCAAGAAGATCGGGCGGGCTACACCTTC.

This rearrangement joins TRBV9 to TRBJ2-7, with a weak D call TRBD2 (6 bases). The V gene's germline CDR1 is SGDLS and CDR2 YYNGEE. The V end lost 0 bases, the J end lost 1 base, and 23 bases lay between the germline ends. CDR3 length equals 19 residues. The CDR3 here is CASSVEGLAQSSESYEQYF. The CDR3 DNA is TGTGCCAGCAGCGTAGAGGGACTGGCCCAAAGTTCCGAGTCCTACGAGCAGTACTTC.

This chain connects TRBV20-1 to TRBJ1-4, with 10 bases fitting TRBD1. In germline, CDR1 is DFQATT, CDR2 SNEGSKA (reference sequence). J lost 7 bases, V lost 5 bases, and 7 bases had no gene match. The CDR3 loop spans 14 amino acids. The CDR3 sequence: CSAPKGQGSEKLFF. Here the CDR3 DNA reads TGCAGTGCTCCCAAGGGACAGGGGAGTGAAAAACTGTTTTTT.

V and J are TRBV12-3 or TRBV12-4 and TRBJ1-6; TRBD1 aligns across 9 bases. Trimming took 1 base from V and 9 from J; bases not matched to a gene: 4. The CDR3 is made up of 15 amino acids. CDR3: CASSLEGQGFSPLHF. For the CDR3, the DNA is TGTGCCAGCAGTTTAGAGGGACAGGGTTTTTCACCCCTCCACTTT.

The chain uses TRBV4-2 and TRBJ2-5, with a possible D match to TRBD1 (5 bases). CDR1 is LGHNA and CDR2 is YNFKEQ in the germline V gene. V was pared by 6 bases and J by 1 base, with 12 bases between. The CDR3 is 14 amino acids. CDR3 DNA sequence: TGTGCCAGCAGGCCCAGACAGATCCAAGAGACCCAGTACTTC. Translated, it gives CASRPRQIQETQYF.

Only a few counts were recorded for this clonotype. The chain has TRBV20-1 and TRBJ2-1; 10 bases line up with TRBD2. V shed 5 bases and J 3 bases; nucleotides not matched to a gene: 7. This CDR3 is 15 amino acids long. Germline V gene sequence: CDR1 DFQATT, CDR2 SNEGSKA (reference sequence). Here the CDR3 reads CSAQSGTSVYNEQFF. The CDR3 DNA follows: TGCAGTGCTCAGTCCGGGACTAGCGTCTACAATGAGCAGTTCTTC.

The J gene is TRBJ2-1, the V gene TRBV3-1; D gene unclear. Germline V gene lookup returns CDR1 LGHDT and CDR2 YNNKEL (reference sequence). V lost 1 base to trimming and J lost 7 bases, with 14 bases between them. The CDR3 is 15 amino acids. This CDR3 is CASSQGATRLNEQFF. CDR3 DNA: TGTGCCAGCAGCCAAGGGGCCACCCGGCTAAATGAGCAGTTCTTC.